This TCR beta chain was found in a study of CD8 T cells in ankylosing spondylitis. Libraries for TCR beta were made by quantitative 5'-RACE with molecular barcodes. TCRdb ran MiXCR on the 5' RACE reads and lists one entry per CDR3 protein. In the table there are tens of thousands of distinct CDR3 sequences, roughly 8.5% of which are singletons. Regarding the study as a whole: Clones tied to disease were said to be significantly enriched in matched ankylosing spondylitis synovial fluid. Clones linked with disease were CD8+ and fairly uncommon in the peripheral blood. Apparently characteristic of ankylosing spondylitis blood was a TCR beta motif (roughly eight highly homologous variants).

The CDR3 length is 15 residues. V dropped 6 bases and J dropped 4; count of bases not matched to a gene: 7. Germline CDR1 is WNHNN and CDR2 is SYGVQD (reference sequence). This clonotype appeared many times. Its target is not known. This receptor was taken from a male donor with ankylosing spondylitis. The sequenced material came from blood, either unsorted or a sorted T cell fraction (not recorded which). The chain carries TRBV10-1 and TRBJ2-1, with 9 bases matching TRBD2. This CDR3 is CASSPTSGLYNEQFF. In DNA, the CDR3 is TGCGCCAGCAGCCCTACTAGCGGGCTTTACAATGAGCAGTTCTTC.